This TCR beta chain comes out of a study of CD8 T cells in Susac syndrome. With random hexamers, roughly 0.45 to 1 ug RNA was reverse transcribed. TCRdb re-analysed the immunoSEQ multiplex PCR reads in MiXCR, keeping a single row per CDR3 protein. The top ten clones hold roughly 0.43% of a sample with roughly 110,000 distinct CDR3 sequences, approximately 94% of them seen once. This CDR3 region has 12 residues. Germline V gives CDR1 SNHLY, CDR2 FYNNEI. V lost 8 bases and J 6 bases, leaving 14 bases between the germline ends. The sequence came from a human donor with Susac syndrome. This chain uses TRBV2 with TRBJ2-7; TRBD2 might be the D (5 bases). Sequencing was done on a sample of CD8+ T cells from PBMCs. The CDR3 DNA sequence: TGTGCCAGCGGAGCGGTTAGTACCGAGCAGTACTTC. It is translated as CASGAVSTEQYF.